This T cell receptor beta chain appears in the sequencing data of a study of shared clonotypes between healthy human individuals. At the level of the study: Donors consisted of two women and a few men between 18 and 49. Three plates each covered CD4 naive and memory; CD8 naive two, CD8 memory one. Study results and limitations: Among donors, the sharing of clonotypes was expected to be influenced by sequencing depth.

The CDR3 covers 14 residues. Germline V CDR1 and CDR2: SGHDT, YYEEEE. V lost 4 bases and J 2 bases, leaving 10 bases between the germline ends. Naive CD8 cells lacked CD45RO and underwent positive selection for CCR7, leaving out terminally differentiated effector memory CD45RA+ cells. All donors were Caucasian adults living in Nashville, Tennessee. Generated by immunoSEQ multiplex PCR, the TCRdb table keeps only in-frame clones and is missing some. This sample has under 1 million clones, with over 90% found just once. Concerning this clone itself: As yet, its antigen is unknown.

The sample was naive CD8+ T cells sorted from blood. The receptor's source is a man aged 30 to 39 in good health. The V call is TRBV5-6, the J call TRBJ2-4; D unresolved. The CDR3, as DNA: TGTGCCAGCAGCGTTCTGGGTTCCAAAAACATTCAGTACTTC. Its protein is CASSVLGSKNIQYF.